This passage covers 14 T cell receptor beta chains from one sample sequenced in a study of radiation and T cells in renal cell carcinoma. Treatment described: treatment-naive control, cytoreductive nephrectomy. Profiled with immunoSEQ multiplex PCR; TCRdb holds only in-frame clones, not every one. The sample lists some 16,000 clones, 50% to 60% occurring once. Source: tumor tissue, taken from a patient whose treatment was nephrectomy without radiotherapy. All receptors come from a man between 50 and 59 years old with renal cell carcinoma.

The CDR3 region is CASSPLPGTDTIQFF. In DNA form, the CDR3 reads TGTGCCAGCAGCCCTTTACCGGGGACTGACACAATCCAGTTCTTC. The chain uses TRBV9 and TRBJ2-1; the D gene is possibly TRBD2 (6 bases). V was clipped by 4 bases and J by 13 bases, with 24 bases between them. Germline-derived CDR1 and CDR2 are SGDLS and YYNGEE. The CDR3 runs 15 residues.

Only a few counts were recorded for this clone. The chain carries TRBV11-3 and TRBJ1-4, with 7 bases identical to TRBD1. In germline, CDR1 is SGHNT, CDR2 YENEEA. The trim removed 7 bases at V and 5 bases at J, leaving 7 bases unmatched. The CDR3 has 14 residues. CDR3: CASTRTGLNEKLFF. Here the CDR3 DNA reads TGTGCCAGCACCAGGACAGGATTAAATGAAAAACTGTTTTTT.

This clone has a handful of counts. The rearrangement links TRBV4-2 to TRBJ2-5; the match to TRBD2 covers 12 bases. The CDR3 runs to 17 residues. Per the germline V gene, CDR1 is LGHNA and CDR2 is YNFKEQ. The ends lost 4 bases at V and 4 bases at J; junction bases unmatched: 10. CDR3 sequence (DNA): TGTGCCAGCAGCCGAGACTCGACTAGCGGGAGAGGAGAGACCCAGTACTTC. Its translation: CASSRDSTSGRGETQYF.

This clone was picked up a small number of times. The chain uses TRBV2 and TRBJ1-2, with a tentative D call TRBD1 (5 bases). The CDR3 covers 12 residues. Trimming removed 6 bases from V and 7 bases from J, with 12 bases in between. Germline CDR1 reads SNHLY; CDR2 reads FYNNEI. Written as DNA, the CDR3 is TGTGCCAGCAGGGCCGGGGGTAGTGGCTACACCTTC. The encoded protein is CASRAGGSGYTF.

The genes are TRBV28 and TRBJ1-1, with a weak D call TRBD1 (5 bases). Between the trimmed V and J ends, which lost 5 bases and 4 bases, there was a span of 23 bases. CDR1 MDHEN and CDR2 SYDVKM come from the germline V gene. The CDR3 extends over 17 amino acids. CDR3 loop: CASSPSHGVPRGTEAFF. For the CDR3, the DNA is TGTGCCAGCAGTCCTTCCCATGGGGTCCCGAGGGGCACTGAAGCTTTCTTT. The variable domain in full, with the rest retrieved from reference TRBV28 and TRBJ1-1, is DVKVTQSSRYLVKRTGEKVFLECVQDMDHENMFWYRQDPGLGLRLIYFSYDVKMKEKGDIPEGYSVSREKKERFSLILESASTNQTSMYLCASSPSHGVPRGTEAFFGQGTRLTVV.

The chain combines TRBV7-8 with TRBJ2-7; 7 nucleotides align to TRBD2. The germline CDR1 and CDR2 sequences are SGHVS and FQNEAQ. This CDR3 has 14 amino acids. The junction had 11 bases not matched to a gene; V was cut back by 7 bases and J by 5 bases. CDR3 sequence reads: CASTWGGNYDEQYF. The CDR3 DNA follows: TGTGCCAGCACATGGGGGGGTAATTACGACGAGCAGTACTTC.

V and J are TRBV5-1 and TRBJ1-1; no reliable D call. The germline V gene encodes CDR1 SGHRS and CDR2 YFSETQ. V lost 0 bases, J lost 1 base, and 7 bases lay in between. The CDR3 runs to 14 residues. The CDR3 sequence: CASSLADANTEAFF. The CDR3 DNA follows: TGCGCCAGCAGCTTGGCGGACGCGAACACTGAAGCTTTCTTT.

The chain links TRBV2 to TRBJ1-5; the D is unclear. The germline V and J ends were trimmed by 8 bases and 0 bases, with 11 bases remaining between them. CDR3 length: 14 amino acids. Germline CDR1 and CDR2: SNHLY and FYNNEI. The CDR3: CASEDGVSNQPQHF. As DNA, the CDR3 is TGTGCCAGCGAGGACGGAGTTAGCAATCAGCCCCAGCATTTT.

This clone is medium-sized in the sample. This chain joins TRBV6-4 and TRBJ2-2, with D perhaps matching TRBD1 (5 bases). Germline assignment: CDR1 MRHNA and CDR2 SNTAGT. Deletions cut 8 bases from V and 5 bases from J, with 12 bases between. This CDR3 has 13 residues. DNA for the CDR3: TGTGCCAGCTCCGTGGGGCCAACCGGGGAGCTGTTTTTT. It is translated as CASSVGPTGELFF.

This clone is judged medium-sized. V is TRBV2 and J is TRBJ2-5; 7 nucleotides agree with TRBD2. The length of the CDR3 is 16 residues. Germline V CDR1 and CDR2: SNHLY, FYNNEI. Trimming cost V 3 bases and J 4 bases; bases outside gene matches: 11. CDR3 protein: CASSESGEGLGETQYF. In nucleotides, the CDR3 is TGTGCCAGCAGTGAGTCGGGGGAGGGCCTCGGAGAGACCCAGTACTTC.

The V gene is TRBV6-6, the J gene TRBJ2-7, with D hard to call. The germline CDR1 and CDR2 sequences are MNHNY and SVGAGI (reference sequence). The CDR3 runs 15 residues. The V end was cut by 4 bases, the J end by 0 bases, with 13 bases between. The CDR3 sequence: CASSSPSLLSYEQYF. In DNA, the CDR3 is TGTGCCAGCAGTTCCCCGTCGCTACTCTCCTACGAGCAGTACTTC.

This clone occurred once. The V and J genes are TRBV6-8 and TRBJ2-3, with a possible D match to TRBD1 (5 bases). The V and J ends lost 0 bases and 5 bases respectively, with 15 bases between them. Germline-derived CDR1 and CDR2 are MNHGY and SAAAGT. CDR3 length equals 16 residues. The CDR3 spells CASSYSHQGFVDTQYF. CDR3 DNA sequence: TGTGCCAGCAGTTACTCCCATCAGGGCTTCGTAGATACGCAGTATTTT.

In the case of this clone: An end of the junction does not agree with germline; a read error may underlie this. V and J are TRBV5-8 and TRBJ2-5, with D uncertain. The CDR3 extends over 8 amino acids. Germline V gives CDR1 SGHTS, CDR2 YDEGEE. This chain's CDR3 is CASSFRNF. CDR3 nucleotide sequence: TGTGCCAGCAGCTTCAGGAACTTC. The complete variable domain, with remaining parts taken from reference TRBV5-8 and TRBJ2-5, reads EAGVTQSPTHLIKTRGQQATLRCSPISGHTSVYWYQQALGLGLQFLLWYDEGEERNRGNFPPRFSGRQFPNYSSELNVNALELEDSALYLCASSFRNFGPGTRLLVL.

The chain links TRBV30 to TRBJ1-2, with 11 bases aligning to TRBD1. The CDR3 runs to 12 residues. Germline CDR1 reads GTSNPN; CDR2 reads SVGIG (reference sequence). V lost 7 bases, J lost 7 bases, and 5 bases stayed unmatched. CDR3 DNA: TGTGCCTCGGACAGGGGGCCCCCTGGCTACACCTTC. Protein product: CASDRGPPGYTF. Full variable domain (rest looked up from reference TRBV30 and TRBJ1-2): SQTIHQWPATLVQPVGSPLSLECTVEGTSNPNLYWYRQAAGRGLQLLFYSVGIGQISSEVPQNLSASRPQDRQFILSSKKLLLSDSGFYLCASDRGPPGYTFGSGTRLTVV.